This entry lists 23 T cell receptor beta chains sequenced from one sample in a study of T cell responses to AZD1222 COVID-19 vaccine. This table comes from immunoSEQ multiplex PCR, and its TCRdb copy is limited to in-frame clones, with some not included. The sample lists about 150,000 clones; approximately 90% were seen once. Material: peripheral blood, obtained 28 days after the second AZD1222 dose. Source of these receptors: an adult who received the AZD1222 COVID-19 vaccine.

J is TRBJ2-2 and V is TRBV9; D may be TRBD1 (6 bases). V was clipped by 0 bases and J by 3 bases, with 9 bases between them. CDR1 and CDR2 (germline): SGDLS, YYNGEE. The CDR3 loop spans 15 amino acids. CDR3 DNA sequence: TGTGCCAGCAGCGTAGTACAGGGAGACACCGGGGAGCTGTTTTTT. Amino acid sequence: CASSVVQGDTGELFF. The full variable domain, with the rest looked up from reference TRBV9 and TRBJ2-2, is DSGVTQTPKHLITATGQRVTLRCSPRSGDLSVYWYQQSLDQGLQFLIQYYNGEERAKGNILERFSAQQFPDLHSELNLSSLELGDSALYFCASSVVQGDTGELFFGEGSRLTVL.

This chain connects TRBV24-1 to TRBJ2-3; D is possibly TRBD2 (6 bases). The CDR3 length is 14 residues. V lost 4 bases and J 4 bases, leaving 11 bases between the germline ends. CDR1 is KGHDR and CDR2 is SFDVKD in the germline V gene. CDR3 region: CATSEADYSDTQYF. The CDR3 DNA reads TGTGCCACCAGTGAAGCGGACTACTCAGATACGCAGTATTTT.

The rearrangement uses TRBV7-8 and TRBJ1-1, with 7 bases fitting TRBD1. The V segment lost 5 bases and the J segment 5 bases; nucleotides outside the gene matches: 8. The length of the CDR3 is 14 residues. Per the germline V gene, CDR1 is SGHVS and CDR2 is FQNEAQ. The CDR3 region has the DNA TGTGCCAGCAGCCCGGCGGCAGGGGGGACTGAAGCTTTCTTT. The encoded protein is CASSPAAGGTEAFF.

The chain uses TRBV5-8 and TRBJ1-2; unclear D gene. Trimming took off 9 bases at V and 0 bases at J, with 15 bases between the two ends. This CDR3 is built from 14 residues. The V gene's germline CDR1 is SGHTS and CDR2 YDEGEE. The CDR3 spells CATSDTLANYGYTF. In DNA form, the CDR3 reads TGTGCCACCTCCGACACGCTGGCTAACTATGGCTACACCTTC.

The chain recombines TRBV27 with TRBJ1-2, with 7 bases lining up with TRBD1. Trimming at V came to 5 bases and at J to 2 bases, leaving 5 bases not matched to a gene. The CDR3 sequence is 14 residues long. CDR1 and CDR2 (germline): MNHEY, SMNVEV (reference sequence). CDR3 coding DNA: TGTGCCAGCAGTGACTCGGGACAGAACTATGGCTACACCTTC. Protein sequence: CASSDSGQNYGYTF.

This clone was seen a single time. The rearrangement uses TRBV7-2 and TRBJ2-5; 8 bases align to TRBD1. Trimming removed 6 bases from V and 3 bases from J; junction bases left unmatched: 3. Germline loops: CDR1 SGHTA, CDR2 FQGNSA. The CDR3 spans 13 residues. CDR3: CASRDRAKETQYF. The CDR3 nucleotides are TGTGCCAGCAGGGACAGGGCCAAAGAGACCCAGTACTTC.

This clone was seen just once. The chain couples TRBV2 to TRBJ1-2; 12 positions agree with TRBD1. There are 15 residues in the CDR3. V gave up 2 bases and J gave up 7 bases; unmatched junction bases: 5. Per the germline V gene, CDR1 is SNHLY and CDR2 is FYNNEI. The chain's CDR3 is CASSEMGTGGLGYTF. CDR3 coding DNA: TGTGCCAGCAGTGAAATGGGGACAGGGGGCCTTGGCTACACCTTC.

This clone has just a few counts. The genes are TRBV5-1 and TRBJ2-1; unclear D gene. Germline-derived CDR1 and CDR2 are SGHRS and YFSETQ. This CDR3 is 15 amino acids long. Trimming took off 0 bases at V and 10 bases at J, with 17 bases between the two ends. CDR3 coding DNA: TGCGCCAGCAGCTTGGGGTTCCGTGTCGCCGGGGAGCAGTTCTTC. Protein sequence: CASSLGFRVAGEQFF.

V and J are TRBV19 and TRBJ1-1; 7 nucleotides line up with TRBD1. This CDR3 contains 10 residues. The trim removed 6 bases at V and 13 bases at J, leaving 5 bases unmatched. The germline CDR1 and CDR2 sequences are LNHDA and SQIVND (reference sequence). The CDR3 reads CASRQGMGFF. The DNA for the CDR3 is TGTGCCAGTAGACAGGGGATGGGTTTCTTT.

The chain is built from TRBV4-2 and TRBJ1-4; perhaps TRBD1 as D (5 bases). The CDR3 sequence is 16 residues long. V was cut by 0 bases and J by 10 bases, with 18 bases left in between. From germline, CDR1 is LGHNA and CDR2 YNFKEQ. Written as DNA, the CDR3 is TGTGCCAGCAGCCAAGAGGGGCAGAGGCAGGGCGGAAAACTGTTTTTT. Translation gives CASSQEGQRQGGKLFF.

The chain links TRBV18 to TRBJ1-1, with D hard to call. V was cut by 3 bases and J by 1 base, with 12 bases left in between. The CDR3 length is 15 residues. Germline V CDR1 and CDR2: KGHSH, LQKENI. CDR3 amino acids: CASSPVGVSNTEAFF. CDR3 bases: TGTGCCAGCTCACCCGTGGGCGTTTCGAACACTGAAGCTTTCTTT.

This chain uses TRBV6-5 with TRBJ2-7, with 11 bases matching TRBD2. With 2 bases clipped from V and 6 bases from J, the junction kept 0 bases outside the gene matches. This CDR3 is built from 13 residues. The germline gives CDR1 MNHEY, CDR2 SVGAGI. The chain's CDR3 is CASSYGTSGEQYF. The CDR3, as DNA: TGTGCCAGCAGTTACGGGACTAGCGGCGAGCAGTACTTC.

The chain recombines TRBV29-1 with TRBJ2-1, with D perhaps assigned TRBD1 or TRBD2 (5 bases each). The V gene lost 3 bases and the J gene lost 4 bases, with 13 bases spanning the gap. Germline V gene sequence: CDR1 SQVTM, CDR2 ANQGSEA. The CDR3 spans 14 residues. CDR3 in DNA: TGCAGCGTTGAGAGGGGTCCTGATTACAATGAGCAGTTCTTC. Encoded protein: CSVERGPDYNEQFF.

The chain links TRBV7-9 to TRBJ2-7, with D unclear. CDR3 length: 12 residues. CDR1 and CDR2 from the germline V gene are SEHNR and FQNEAQ (reference sequence). Trimming took 7 bases from V and 3 from J, leaving 10 bases between them. The DNA for the CDR3 is TGTGCCAGCAACGGCGGCGGCTACGAGCAGTACTTC. This gives the protein CASNGGGYEQYF.

V and J are TRBV11-2 and TRBJ2-1; TRBD2 matches at 9 bases. Germline assignment: CDR1 SGHAT and CDR2 FQNNGV. V lost 1 base to trimming and J lost 7 bases; unmatched junction nucleotides: 8. The CDR3 contains 16 residues. The CDR3 sequence is CASSLAAGGQGNEQFF. The DNA for the CDR3 is TGTGCCAGCAGCTTAGCGGCGGGAGGGCAGGGTAATGAGCAGTTCTTC.

The gene calls are TRBV29-1 and TRBJ1-1; 12 bases fit TRBD1. The junction had 13 bases not matched to a gene; V was cut back by 6 bases and J by 2 bases. The CDR3 is made up of 17 amino acids. Germline lookup yields CDR1 SQVTM and CDR2 ANQGSEA. The CDR3 region is CSVDTTGTGGPNTEAFF. CDR3 bases: TGCAGCGTGGATACCACCGGGACAGGGGGCCCAAACACTGAAGCTTTCTTT.

J is TRBJ1-2 and V is TRBV4-2; D not resolved. This CDR3 comprises 16 residues. The ends were cut back, 3 bases at V and 4 bases at J, with 18 bases in the middle. CDR1 is LGHNA, CDR2 YNFKEQ, per germline. In DNA, the CDR3 is TGTGCCAGCAGCCATGACGCCGGGCTCGACGGCTATGGCTACACCTTC. Its protein is CASSHDAGLDGYGYTF.

The chain links TRBV27 to TRBJ2-5; D is tentatively TRBD1 or TRBD2 (5 bases each). Per germline, CDR1 MNHEY and CDR2 SMNVEV (reference sequence). V was clipped by 5 bases and J by 4 bases, with 17 bases between them. There are 15 residues in the CDR3. The CDR3 DNA follows: TGTGCCAGCAGTCCCTTTGGCAGGGAGAGAGAGACCCAGTACTTC. It codes for CASSPFGRERETQYF.

In its sample, this clone was seen once. This chain joins TRBV21-1 and TRBJ2-3; the table's D call, TRBD2, has no DNA check behind it. TRBV21-1 is termed a pseudogene. The CDR3 consists of 15 residues. Here the CDR3 DNA reads TGTGCCAGCAGCCCCAGCGGGAGACATACAGATACGCAGTATTTT. It translates to CASSPSGRHTDTQYF.

The gene calls are TRBV28 and TRBJ2-1, with 7 positions matching TRBD2. Germline loops: CDR1 MDHEN, CDR2 SYDVKM. The trim removed 2 bases at V and 10 bases at J, leaving 5 bases unmatched. The CDR3 contains 13 residues. This CDR3 is CASSLGAGREQFF. Here the CDR3 DNA reads TGTGCCAGCAGTTTAGGGGCCGGGAGGGAGCAGTTCTTC.

This chain connects TRBV18 to TRBJ2-1; no firm D call. CDR3 length: 15 residues. Per the germline V gene, CDR1 is KGHSH and CDR2 is LQKENI. V was trimmed by 6 bases and J by 1 base, leaving 13 bases between them. Here the CDR3 DNA reads TGTGCCAGCTCCCCCCCCGAGCGTTCCTACAATGAGCAGTTCTTC. Translation gives CASSPPERSYNEQFF.

The chain links TRBV28 to TRBJ2-2, with 9 bases matching TRBD1. After removal of 2 bases from V and 6 bases from J, the junction contained 10 bases not matched to a gene. The CDR3 totals 17 residues. Germline V gene sequence: CDR1 MDHEN, CDR2 SYDVKM. The DNA for the CDR3 is TGTGCCAGCAGTTTACGGCTGGGACAGGGTGGATCCGGGGAGCTGTTTTTT. Protein product: CASSLRLGQGGSGELFF.

The chain recombines TRBV3-1 (or the pseudogene TRBV3-2) with TRBJ1-1; possibly TRBD1 for D (6 bases). The CDR3 runs to 14 residues. CDR1 LGHDT and CDR2 YNNKEL come from the germline V gene (reference sequence). The V and J ends lost 1 base and 1 base respectively, with 7 bases between them. The CDR3 here is CASSQGTANTEAFF. The CDR3 region has the DNA TGTGCCAGCAGCCAAGGGACAGCGAACACTGAAGCTTTCTTT.